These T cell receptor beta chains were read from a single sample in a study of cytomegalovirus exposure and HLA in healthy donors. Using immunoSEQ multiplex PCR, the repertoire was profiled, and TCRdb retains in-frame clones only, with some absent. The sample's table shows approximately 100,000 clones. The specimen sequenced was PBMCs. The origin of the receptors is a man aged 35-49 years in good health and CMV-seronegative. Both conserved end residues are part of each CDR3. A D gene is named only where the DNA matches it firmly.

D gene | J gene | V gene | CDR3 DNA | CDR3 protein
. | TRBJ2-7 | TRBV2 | TGTGCCAGCAGTTTTATATCCGAGCAGTACTTC | CASSFISEQYF
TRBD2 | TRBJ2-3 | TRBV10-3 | TGTGCCATCAGTGAGGGACTAGCGGGAGGAGCCGGGGGCACAGATACGCAGTATTTT | CAISEGLAGGAGGTDTQYF
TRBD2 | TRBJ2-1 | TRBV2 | TGTGCCAGCAGTGAGAAGGGACTACCGGGCAATGAGCAGTTCTTC | CASSEKGLPGNEQFF
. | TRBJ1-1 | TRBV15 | TGTGCCACCAGCAGAGGTGGGGGGTTGGACACTGAAGCTTTCTTT | CATSRGGGLDTEAFF
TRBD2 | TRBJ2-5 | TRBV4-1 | TGCGCCAGCAGCCAAGATCTAGCGGGGGGCCGAGAGACCCAGTACTTC | CASSQDLAGGRETQYF
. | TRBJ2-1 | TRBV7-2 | TGTGCCAGCGTACCCGGGGGTCCGGGAAGCTCCTACAATGAGCAGTTCTTC | CASVPGGPGSSYNEQFF
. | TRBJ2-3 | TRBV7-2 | TGTGCCAGCAGCTATAGTGCAGATACGCAGTATTTT | CASSYSADTQYF
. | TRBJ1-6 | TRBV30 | TGTGCCTGGAGTGTATCTGGACGGAGGGATAATTCACCCCTCCACTTT | CAWSVSGRRDNSPLHF
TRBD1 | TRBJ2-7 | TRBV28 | TGTGCCAGCAGTCCGCCGGGACAGGGGTTCGTCGAGCAGTACTTC | CASSPPGQGFVEQYF
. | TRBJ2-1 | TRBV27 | TGTGCCAGCAGTTTAACAGGGATGGGGCAGTTCTTC | CASSLTGMGQFF
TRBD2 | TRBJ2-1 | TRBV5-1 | TGCGCCAGCAGCTTGGAAGGACTAGCGGGAGGGAGCTCCTACAATGAGCAGTTCTTC | CASSLEGLAGGSSYNEQFF
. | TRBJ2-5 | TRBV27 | TGTGCCAGCAGTTTACCTCTCGGGACCCAGTACTTC | CASSLPLGTQYF
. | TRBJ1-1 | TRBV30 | TGTGCCTGGAGTGGAACAGTCCCCGAAGCTTTCTTT | CAWSGTVPEAFF
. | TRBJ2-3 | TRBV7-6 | TGTGCCAGCAGCTCCTCATCAACGGGGGGCGGCCCTAGCACAGATACGCAGTATTTT | CASSSSSTGGGPSTDTQYF
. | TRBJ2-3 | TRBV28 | TGTGCCAGCAGTTTCGGGTCGGGAGTTCCAGATACGCAGTATTTT | CASSFGSGVPDTQYF
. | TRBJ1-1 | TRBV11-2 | TGTGCCAGCAGCTCGACCGATTCCTCAAAGGGGGCTTTCTTT | CASSSTDSSKGAFF
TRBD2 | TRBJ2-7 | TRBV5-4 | TGTGCCAGCAGCTTGCGGGGGGGCGAGCAGTACTTC | CASSLRGGEQYF
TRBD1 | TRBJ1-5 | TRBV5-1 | TGCGCCAGCAGCGCGGGACAGGGATTACAGCCCCAGCATTTT | CASSAGQGLQPQHF
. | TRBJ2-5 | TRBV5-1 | TGCGCCAGCAGCTTCTCAGCTAGGTACTACGAAGAGGCCCAGTACTTC | CASSFSARYYEEAQYF
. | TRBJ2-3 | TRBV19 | TGTGCCAGTAGTACTGGGGAGGGGGGCACAGATACGCAGTATTTT | CASSTGEGGTDTQYF
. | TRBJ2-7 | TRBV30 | TGTGCCTGGAAAGGCAGGGCAGGGTCCGAGCAGTACTTC | CAWKGRAGSEQYF
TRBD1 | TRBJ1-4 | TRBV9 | TGTGCCAGCAGCGGAGGGACAGGTTATAATGAAAAACTGTTTTTT | CASSGGTGYNEKLFF
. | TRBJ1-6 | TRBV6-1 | TGTGCCAGCAGCCCCAAAGGGGCCCTCCATTCACCCCTCCACTTT | CASSPKGALHSPLHF
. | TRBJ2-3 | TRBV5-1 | TGCGCCAGCAGTTTTAGCGGATCAGCTAGAGATACGCAGTATTTT | CASSFSGSARDTQYF
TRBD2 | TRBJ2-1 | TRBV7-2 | TGTGCCAGCAGCTTAGTTAGTGCGGGAGCTGGCGACAATGAGCAGTTCTTC | CASSLVSAGAGDNEQFF
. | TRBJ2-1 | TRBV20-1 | TGCAGTGCCACAGGGTACAATGAGCAGTTCTTC | CSATGYNEQFF